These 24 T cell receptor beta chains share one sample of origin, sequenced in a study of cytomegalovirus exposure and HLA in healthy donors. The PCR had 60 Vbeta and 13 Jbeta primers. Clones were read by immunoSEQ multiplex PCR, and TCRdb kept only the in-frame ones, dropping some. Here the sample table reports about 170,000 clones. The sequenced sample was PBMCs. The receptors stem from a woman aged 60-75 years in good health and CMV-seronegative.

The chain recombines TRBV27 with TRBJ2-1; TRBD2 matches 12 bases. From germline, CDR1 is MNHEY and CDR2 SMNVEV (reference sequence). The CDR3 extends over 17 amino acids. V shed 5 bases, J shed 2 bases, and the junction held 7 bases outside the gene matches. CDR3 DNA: TGTGCCAGCAGTCAACTCGGGACTAGCGGGCCCTACAATGAGCAGTTCTTC. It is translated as CASSQLGTSGPYNEQFF.

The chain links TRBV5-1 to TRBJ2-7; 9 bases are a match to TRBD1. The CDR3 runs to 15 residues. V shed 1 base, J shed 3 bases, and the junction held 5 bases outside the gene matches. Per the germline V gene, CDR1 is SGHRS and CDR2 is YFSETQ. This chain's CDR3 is CASSLTLDRGYEQYF. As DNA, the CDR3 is TGCGCCAGCAGCTTGACCCTGGACAGGGGCTACGAGCAGTACTTC.

Here the CDR3 DNA reads TGTGCCAGCATTGACCGGGCCTCCAGGGCCGGGGAGCTGTTTTTT. Translation: CASIDRASRAGELFF. J is TRBJ2-2 and V is TRBV6-5, with D perhaps matching TRBD1 (5 bases). The CDR3 spans 15 residues. The germline V gene has CDR1 MNHEY and CDR2 SVGAGI. V lost 7 bases and J 6 bases, leaving 18 bases between the germline ends.

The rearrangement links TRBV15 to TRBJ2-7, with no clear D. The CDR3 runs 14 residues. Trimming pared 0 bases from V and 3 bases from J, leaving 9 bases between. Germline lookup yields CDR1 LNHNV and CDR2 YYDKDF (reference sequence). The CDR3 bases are TGTGCCACCAGCAGAGAAATGGCAGACTACGAGCAGTACTTC. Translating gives CATSREMADYEQYF.

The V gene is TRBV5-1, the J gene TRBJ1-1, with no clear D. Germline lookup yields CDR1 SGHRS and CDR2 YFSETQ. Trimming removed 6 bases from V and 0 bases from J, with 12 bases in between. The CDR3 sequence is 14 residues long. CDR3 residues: CASNSGSMNTEAFF. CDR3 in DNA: TGCGCCAGCAATTCAGGTTCCATGAACACTGAAGCTTTCTTT.

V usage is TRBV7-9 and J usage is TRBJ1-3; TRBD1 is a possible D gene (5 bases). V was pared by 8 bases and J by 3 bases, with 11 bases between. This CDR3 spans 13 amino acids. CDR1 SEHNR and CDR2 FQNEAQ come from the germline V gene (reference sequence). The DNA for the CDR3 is TGTGCCAGCGGGGAGGGGAATGGAAACACCATATATTTT. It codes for CASGEGNGNTIYF.

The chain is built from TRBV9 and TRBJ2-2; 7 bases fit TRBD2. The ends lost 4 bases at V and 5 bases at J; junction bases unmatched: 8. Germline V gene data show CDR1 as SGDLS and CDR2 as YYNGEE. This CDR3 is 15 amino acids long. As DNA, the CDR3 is TGTGCCAGCAGCCCACTGGGACTATCGACCGGGGAGCTGTTTTTT. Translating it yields CASSPLGLSTGELFF.

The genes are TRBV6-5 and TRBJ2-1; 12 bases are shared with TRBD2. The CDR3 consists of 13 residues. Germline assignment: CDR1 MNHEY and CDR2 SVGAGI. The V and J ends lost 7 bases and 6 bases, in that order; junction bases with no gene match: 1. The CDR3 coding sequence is TGTGCCAGCACTAGCGGGGGGGTCAATGAGCAGTTCTTC. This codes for CASTSGGVNEQFF.

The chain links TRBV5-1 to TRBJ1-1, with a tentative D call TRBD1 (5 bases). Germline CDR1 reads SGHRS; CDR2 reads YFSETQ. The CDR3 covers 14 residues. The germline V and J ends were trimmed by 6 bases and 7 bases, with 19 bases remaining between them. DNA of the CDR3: TGCGCCAGCACGACCGGGACTCCCGGGGTTGAAGCTTTCTTT. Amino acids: CASTTGTPGVEAFF.

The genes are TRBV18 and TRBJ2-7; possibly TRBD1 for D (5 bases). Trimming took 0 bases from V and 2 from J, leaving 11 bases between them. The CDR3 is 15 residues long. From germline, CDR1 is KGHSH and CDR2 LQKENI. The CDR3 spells CASSPPDTPTYEQYF. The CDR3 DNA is TGTGCCAGCTCACCACCGGACACCCCTACCTACGAGCAGTACTTC.

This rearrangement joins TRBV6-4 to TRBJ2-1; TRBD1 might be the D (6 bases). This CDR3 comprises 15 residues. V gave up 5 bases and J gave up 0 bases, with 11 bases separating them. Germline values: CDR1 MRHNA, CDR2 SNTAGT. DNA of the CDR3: TGTGCCAGCAGTATAACAGGGAGCTCCTACAATGAGCAGTTCTTC. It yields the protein CASSITGSSYNEQFF.

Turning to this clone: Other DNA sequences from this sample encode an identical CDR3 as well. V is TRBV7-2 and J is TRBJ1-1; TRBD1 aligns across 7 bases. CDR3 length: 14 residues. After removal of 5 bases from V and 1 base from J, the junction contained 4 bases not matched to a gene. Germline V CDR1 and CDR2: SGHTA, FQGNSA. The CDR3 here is CASSPRTGNTEAFF. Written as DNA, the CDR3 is TGTGCCAGCAGCCCGAGGACAGGGAACACTGAAGCTTTCTTT.

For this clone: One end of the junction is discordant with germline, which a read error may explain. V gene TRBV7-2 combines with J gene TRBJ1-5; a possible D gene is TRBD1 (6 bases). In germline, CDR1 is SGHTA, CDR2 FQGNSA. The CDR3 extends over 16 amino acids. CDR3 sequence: CASSLAVGQNNHPQHF. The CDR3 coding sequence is TGTGCCAGCAGCTTAGCCGTTGGACAGAACAATCATCCCCAGCATTTT.

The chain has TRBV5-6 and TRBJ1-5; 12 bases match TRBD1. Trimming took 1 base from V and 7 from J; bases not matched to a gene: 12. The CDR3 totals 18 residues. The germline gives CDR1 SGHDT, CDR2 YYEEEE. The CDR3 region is CASSLLNTGTGGRQPQHF. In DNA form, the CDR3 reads TGTGCCAGCAGCTTGCTAAACACCGGGACAGGGGGCCGACAGCCCCAGCATTTT.

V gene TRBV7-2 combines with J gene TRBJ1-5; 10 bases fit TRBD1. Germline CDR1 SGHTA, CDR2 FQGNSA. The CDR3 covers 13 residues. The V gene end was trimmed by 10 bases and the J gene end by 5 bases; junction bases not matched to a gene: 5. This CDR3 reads CATQGTGDQPQHF. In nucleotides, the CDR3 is TGTGCCACCCAAGGGACAGGGGATCAGCCCCAGCATTTT.

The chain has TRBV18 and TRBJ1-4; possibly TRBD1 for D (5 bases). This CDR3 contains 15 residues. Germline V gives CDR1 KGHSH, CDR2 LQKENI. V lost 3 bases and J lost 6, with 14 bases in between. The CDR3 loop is CASSPLLGEDEKLFF. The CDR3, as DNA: TGTGCCAGCTCACCCCTGTTGGGGGAGGATGAAAAACTGTTTTTT.

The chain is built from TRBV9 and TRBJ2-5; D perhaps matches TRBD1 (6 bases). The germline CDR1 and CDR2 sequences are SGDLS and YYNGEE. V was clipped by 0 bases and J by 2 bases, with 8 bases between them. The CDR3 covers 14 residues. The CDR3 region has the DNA TGTGCCAGCAGCGTAGGGGGGACACAAGAGACCCAGTACTTC. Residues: CASSVGGTQETQYF.

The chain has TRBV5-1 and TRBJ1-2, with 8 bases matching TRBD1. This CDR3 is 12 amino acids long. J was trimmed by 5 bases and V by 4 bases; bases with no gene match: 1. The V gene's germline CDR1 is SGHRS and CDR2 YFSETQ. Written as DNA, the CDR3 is TGCGCCAGCAGCGGGACAGGTTATGGCTACACCTTC. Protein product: CASSGTGYGYTF.

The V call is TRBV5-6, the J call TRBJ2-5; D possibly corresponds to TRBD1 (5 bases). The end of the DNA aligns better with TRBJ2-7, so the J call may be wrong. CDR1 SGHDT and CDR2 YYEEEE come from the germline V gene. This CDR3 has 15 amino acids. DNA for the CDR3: TGTGCCAGCAGCTTTTCTTCTTCAGGGATTTACGAGCAGTACTTC. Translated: CASSFSSSGIYEQYF.

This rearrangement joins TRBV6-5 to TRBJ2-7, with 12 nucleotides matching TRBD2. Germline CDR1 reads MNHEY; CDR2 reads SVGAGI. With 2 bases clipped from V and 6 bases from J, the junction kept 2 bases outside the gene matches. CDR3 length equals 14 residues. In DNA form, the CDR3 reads TGTGCCAGCAGTTACGCTAGCGGGAGGGGCGAGCAGTACTTC. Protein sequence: CASSYASGRGEQYF.

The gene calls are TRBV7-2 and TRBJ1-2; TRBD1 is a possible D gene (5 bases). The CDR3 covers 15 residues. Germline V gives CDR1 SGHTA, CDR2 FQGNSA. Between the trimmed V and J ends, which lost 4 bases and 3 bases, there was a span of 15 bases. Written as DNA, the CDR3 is TGTGCCAGCAGCTCTGACAGCCCCTACTACTATGGCTACACCTTC. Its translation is CASSSDSPYYYGYTF.

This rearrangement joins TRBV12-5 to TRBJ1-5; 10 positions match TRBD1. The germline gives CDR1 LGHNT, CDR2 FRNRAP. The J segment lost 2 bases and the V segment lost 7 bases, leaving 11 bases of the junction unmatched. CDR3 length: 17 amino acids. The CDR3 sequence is CASALGQGERGNQPQHF. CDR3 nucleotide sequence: TGTGCTAGTGCCCTAGGACAGGGGGAACGTGGCAATCAGCCCCAGCATTTT.

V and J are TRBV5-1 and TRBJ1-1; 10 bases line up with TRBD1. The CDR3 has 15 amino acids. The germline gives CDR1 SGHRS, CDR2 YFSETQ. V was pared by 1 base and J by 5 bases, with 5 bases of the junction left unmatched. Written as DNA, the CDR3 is TGCGCCAGCAGCTTGTTGGGGACAGGGGATACTGAAGCTTTCTTT. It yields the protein CASSLLGTGDTEAFF. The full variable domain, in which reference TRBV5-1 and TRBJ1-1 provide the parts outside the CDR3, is KAGVTQTPRYLIKTRGQQVTLSCSPISGHRSVSWYQQTPGQGLQFLFEYFSETQRNKGNFPGRFSGRQFSNSRSEMNVSTLELGDSALYLCASSLLGTGDTEAFFGQGTRLTVV.

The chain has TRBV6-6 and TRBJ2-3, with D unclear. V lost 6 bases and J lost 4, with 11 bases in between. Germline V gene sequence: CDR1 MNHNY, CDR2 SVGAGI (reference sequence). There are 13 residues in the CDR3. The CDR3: CASSLPSPDTQYF. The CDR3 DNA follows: TGTGCCAGCAGCCTACCATCGCCAGATACGCAGTATTTT.